This T cell receptor (beta chain) comes out of a study of cytomegalovirus exposure and HLA in healthy donors (dated by TCRdb to 2016 to 2017). Regarding the complete study: In an earlier analysis of 587 of the donors, about 260 Gb of sequence data and some 120 million unique TCR beta sequences from 180 million or so T cells were reported. An early release that covered about 640 HLA-typed donors contained about 290 gigabases of sequencing data and some 87 million unique TCR sequences. Of the roughly 400 genotyped donors, around 81% fell in the genetic ancestry cluster associated with self-reported Caucasian donors. The study was designed to test whether signatures of past pathogen exposure could be identified by cataloging public T cell receptors. The T cell repertoires of 666 subjects were profiled by immunosequencing and related to cytomegalovirus serostatus. Along with the roughly 670-subject first cohort, a separate validation cohort of 120 different subjects was used. High-throughput TCR immunosequencing, statistical association of individual TCRs with disease status, and machine learning were combined to predict cytomegalovirus infection status. A later analysis re-examined previously published TCR beta repertoires from more than 600 donors and added high-resolution HLA genotyping to investigate patterns of TCR occurrence. The later analysis used no new phenotypic data to find candidate immune exposures, relying instead on TCR beta sequences and their occurrence across donors. To decide whether each TCR beta V gene segment behaved as functional or pseudogenic, an earlier analysis of some 600 of the donors relied on high-throughput TCR beta sequencing. Donor age, sex, ethnicity and CMV serostatus were compiled together with the repertoire data. Genome-wide SNP genotypes for about 65% of the 666 donors were used in a later genetic analysis, which treated that subset as a discovery cohort. All discovery cohort repertoires had been generated on a single sequencing platform. HLA typing covered class I and class II loci at four-digit resolution. Typing coverage varied by locus: roughly 620-640 donors for A, B, C, DRB1 and DQB1; roughly 560 for DQA1; about 600 for DPA1; roughly 450 for DPB1. About five DR-DQ haplotypes were handled as single units for association and clustering, since linkage in the cohort was strong. Across around 400 genotyped donors of the cohort, an average of about 240,000 unique TCR beta nucleotide sequences per donor were sequenced, and roughly a sixth of those sequences were non-productive. The research as a whole found: In both the original and validation cohorts, the classifier was reported to diagnose cytomegalovirus status with high specificity and sensitivity. In vitro tests confirmed that a few of the cytomegalovirus-associated TCR beta chains recognize cytomegalovirus antigens. In a later analysis, several top co-occurrence clusters were reported to appear linked to parvovirus B19, influenza, CMV and Epstein-Barr virus. Some IMGT-functional V segments, including TRBV6-2 and TRBV6-3, could not be distinguished by the 87-base-pair reads and were therefore excluded. While some public TCRs were present in many individuals, most TCR sequences turned up only very rarely across donors. The study gave a list of around 170 TCR beta chains associated with cytomegalovirus. In a later analysis, HLA-associated TCR beta chains were found to be more clonally expanded and to have lower generation probabilities than equally common non-associated chains. According to a later analysis, TCR association rates differed among HLA loci, with DRB1 alleles showing the most associated TCRs and HLA-C alleles showing the fewest. In a later genetic analysis, a missense DCLRE1C variant was associated with V-gene and J-gene trimming of TCR beta chains, and the association was replicated in an independent cohort. Linkage disequilibrium might explain the correlated functional status among segregating V segments, but an unknown experimental factor could not be ruled out. Roughly uniform sequencing depth across donors was assumed in presence/absence analyses, although this assumption may not hold. Strong co-occurrence of HLA alleles, especially DR and DQ, made assigning TCR associations to individual alleles difficult. Because counts were too low, 15 to 20 rarely observed V segments, including chromosome 9 orphons, were excluded from the earlier analysis of 587 of the donors. For the cohort, immune exposure information was limited to CMV serostatus. Because HLA typing was missing for some donors at each locus, association tests included only the typed subset. According to a later analysis, most CMV-associated TCR beta chains appeared to be HLA-restricted, and the HLA associations seemed to be driven largely by CMV exposure. An earlier analysis of approximately 570 of the donors showed that most TCR beta V segments appeared in productive rearrangements either about 87% or about 30% of the time, which broadly matched IMGT annotations. Compared with the roughly 600-donor mean, donors in an Asian-associated ancestry cluster had fewer N-insertions in productive TCRs, according to a later genetic analysis. Specific HLA alleles were associated with 15,000 to 20,000 TCR beta sequences at a false discovery rate of 0.05 in a later analysis. A further reported finding was that TCR beta sequences accurately predicted the HLA-A and HLA-B alleles for most subjects in the first cohort. It was suggested by the authors that the approach could potentially be generalized to other disease states and immunological phenotypes. The sequencing pipeline was judged likely to have produced a cluster of highly shared sequence variants as a technical artifact. In this cohort, only TCR beta chains were sequenced, and detectable features were limited by the absence of alpha or paired-chain data.

A note on this clone: Its antigen remains unidentified. No clone much larger than this one lies a single base away; base qualities are absent.

From the cysteine up to the phenylalanine, the CDR3 has a length of 15 residues. Only CDR3 DNA remains: 45 bases, in frame from the first base. V is cut back by 4 bases and J by 1 base, with 6 bases in the junction unmatched. Looking up the germline V gene yields CDR1 SGHRS and CDR2 YFSETQ. The cohort consisted of some 670 healthy bone marrow donors. Cohort members were all nominally healthy when sampled, although unrecorded immune exposures were likely present. The donor tested CMV seronegative, placing the donor among the roughly 400 seronegative members of the cohort. Each donor provided a peripheral blood sample, and peripheral blood mononuclear cells were used for TCR beta sequencing. Genomic DNA extraction from the blood cell samples was performed with the Qiagen DNeasy Blood Extraction Kit. Libraries came from the immunoSEQ multiplex PCR assay. A mixture of 60 forward primers for TCR Vbeta segments and 13 reverse primers for TCR Jbeta segments was used in the multiplex PCR. A multiplex PCR assay on genomic DNA amplified the CDR3 region of rearranged TCR beta genes. Amplified TCR beta libraries were sequenced as 87-base-pair reads on the Illumina HiSeq System. Per the authors' processing: In a later analysis, tens of millions of unique TCR beta chains were counted across the 500 to 850 repertoires, and roughly 11 million of these chains were shared by at least two donors. Raw reads were error-corrected and collapsed into unique sequences with a nearest-neighbor algorithm that merged closely related sequences to remove PCR and sequencing errors. Alignment of CDR3 sequences to IMGT reference sequences was used to assign V, D and J gene segments. For a sequence to be retained, a match of at least six nucleotides was required to both a V gene segment and a J gene segment. A rearrangement counted as productive if the CDR3 had no stop codons and remained in frame with V and J, and every other rearrangement counted as non-productive. Following IMGT convention, CDR3 was defined as the stretch from the second conserved V-encoded cysteine up to the conserved J-encoded phenylalanine. Sequences without an unambiguous match to a single V gene segment were excluded from the earlier analysis of several hundred of the donors. An earlier analysis of about 600 of the donors called V segments functional above 56.7% productive rearrangements and segregating when the between-donor standard deviation exceeded 5%. A statistical classification framework was built for diagnosing cytomegalovirus status from the catalog of TCR beta chain sequences. A later analysis assigned V and J genes by comparing TCR nucleotide sequences with IMGT/GENE-DB human TR gene sequences. Using the TCRdist pipeline, a later analysis assigned CDR3 sequences along with most-parsimonious VDJ recombination scenarios. In a later analysis, each TCR beta chain was defined by its CDR3 amino acid sequence together with its V-gene family, and reads lacking a unique V-gene family were excluded. A later analysis removed several hundred highly shared, low-generation-probability nucleotide sequences to deal with suspected cross-contamination and a sequencing artifact. In a later analysis, a clonal expansion index for each public chain was calculated from normalized within-repertoire ranks of inferred template counts. Generation probabilities in a later analysis came from a VDJ recombination model fitted to out-of-frame rearrangements, and those results were checked against IGoR. Hypergeometric tests were used in a later analysis to score TCR-TCR, TCR-HLA and TCR-CMV co-occurrence, with a repertoire-size bias correction applied to the TCR pairs. To estimate false discovery rates, a later analysis permuted the HLA or CMV assignments 20 times. In a later analysis, co-occurring TCRs were grouped using DBSCAN, and TCRdist sequence similarity was added for clustering within HLA-allele-positive subsets. Repertoires with fewer than 30,000 or more than 120,000 public chains, plus five repertoires with anomalous nucleotide sharing, were excluded from co-occurrence clustering. The table comes from immuneACCESS by way of TCRdb, which keeps in-frame sequences with V and J called. Part of the clones is missing from these tables; in studies checked, under half for an unresolved V gene and the rest for unknown reasons. The V and J calls and the clone size are those of that table, but D and trimming were determined from the DNA. Recorded for this sample are fewer than 200,000 clones; more than 70% of them occurred a single time. The leading ten clones occupy about 1.6% of the sample.

Sequenced sample: PBMCs. The TCR comes from a girl aged 10 to 17 in good health and CMV-seronegative. The chain was built from TRBV5-1 and TRBJ2-5, and 8 junction bases match TRBD2. The CDR3 protein sequence reads: CASSQTTSAQETQYF. The DNA sequence is as follows: TGCGCCAGCAGCCAGACGACTAGCGCCCAAGAGACCCAGTACTTC.